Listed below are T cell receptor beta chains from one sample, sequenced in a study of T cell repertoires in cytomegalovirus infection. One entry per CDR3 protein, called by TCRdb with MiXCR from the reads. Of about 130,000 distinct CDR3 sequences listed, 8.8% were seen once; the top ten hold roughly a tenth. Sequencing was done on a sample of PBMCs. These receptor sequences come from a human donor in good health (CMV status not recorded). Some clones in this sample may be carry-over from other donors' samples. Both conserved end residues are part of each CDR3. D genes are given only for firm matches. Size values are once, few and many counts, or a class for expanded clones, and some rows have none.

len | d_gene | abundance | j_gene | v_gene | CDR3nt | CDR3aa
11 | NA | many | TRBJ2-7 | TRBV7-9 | TGTGCCAGCAGCCCCCAACGAGAGCAGTACTTC | CASSPQREQYF
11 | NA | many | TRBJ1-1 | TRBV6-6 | TGTGCCAGCAGCCAATCAGCTGAAGCTTTCTTT | CASSQSAEAFF
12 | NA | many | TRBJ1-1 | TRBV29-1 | TGCAGCGGTAGCAGGGGGAACACTGAAGCTTTCTTT | CSGSRGNTEAFF
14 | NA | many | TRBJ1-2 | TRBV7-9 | TGTGCCAGCAGCAAACAATCGACTAACTATGGCTACACCTTC | CASSKQSTNYGYTF
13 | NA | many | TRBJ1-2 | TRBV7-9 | TGTGCCAGCAGCTTAGCTGGGGGATCTGGCTACACCTTC | CASSLAGGSGYTF
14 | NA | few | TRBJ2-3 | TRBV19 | TGTGCCAGTAGTATAGTGGGTACACGGAATACGCAGTATTTT | CASSIVGTRNTQYF
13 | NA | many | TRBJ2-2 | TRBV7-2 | TGTGCCAGCAGGCTACGCGGTACCGGGGAGCTGTTTTTT | CASRLRGTGELFF
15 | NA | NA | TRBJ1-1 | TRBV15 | TGTGCCACCAGCAGAGATGGGATGAAGAACACTGAAGCTTTCTTT | CATSRDGMKNTEAFF
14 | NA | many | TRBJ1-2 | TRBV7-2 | TGTGCCAGCAGCCGCGGGGCGGGGAGTAATGGCTACACCTTC | CASSRGAGSNGYTF
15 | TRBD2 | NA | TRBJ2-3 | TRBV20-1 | TGCAGTGCCACAACTAGCGCAACTAGCACAGATACGCAGTATTTT | CSATTSATSTDTQYF
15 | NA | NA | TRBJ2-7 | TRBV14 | TGTGCCAGCAGCCAAGAGGTGAACGGACGGGTCGAGCAGTACTTC | CASSQEVNGRVEQYF
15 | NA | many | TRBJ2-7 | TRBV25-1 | TGTGCCAGCAGTGGGTATAAGGTCACACAGGGCGAGCAGTACTTC | CASSGYKVTQGEQYF
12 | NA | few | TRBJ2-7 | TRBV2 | TGTGCCAGCAGTACTGGATCCTACGAGCAGTACTTC | CASSTGSYEQYF
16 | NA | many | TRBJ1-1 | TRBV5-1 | TGCGCCAGCAGCGCCGGAGGAAGGACGGGAAACACTGAAGCTTTCTTT | CASSAGGRTGNTEAFF
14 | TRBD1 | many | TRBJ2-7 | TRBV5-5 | TGTGCCAGCAGCCACACAGGGGGATTCTACGAGCAGTACTTC | CASSHTGGFYEQYF
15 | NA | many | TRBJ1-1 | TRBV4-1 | TGCGCCAGCAGCCAAGTCGGGGGACGGAGCACTGAAGCTTTCTTT | CASSQVGGRSTEAFF
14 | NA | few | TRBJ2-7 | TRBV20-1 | TGCAGTGCGAGCGGCGCGGGGGCTTTCTACGAGCAGTACTTC | CSASGAGAFYEQYF
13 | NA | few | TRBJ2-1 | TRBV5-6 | TGTGCCAGCAGCTCGCTAGTGGGGAATGAGCAGTTCTTC | CASSSLVGNEQFF
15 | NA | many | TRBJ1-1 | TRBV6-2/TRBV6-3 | TGTGCCAGCAGAGGGCCCCCAGGGCCATCTACTGAAGCTTTCTTT | CASRGPPGPSTEAFF
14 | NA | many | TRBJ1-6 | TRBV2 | TGTGCCAGTCAAGTGGCCTCTTCGGGTTCACCCCTCCACTTT | CASQVASSGSPLHF
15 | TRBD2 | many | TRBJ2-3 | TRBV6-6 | TGTGCCAGCAGTTTTATAGCGGGGGGACAAGATACGCAGTATTTT | CASSFIAGGQDTQYF
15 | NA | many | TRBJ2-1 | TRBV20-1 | TGCAGTGCTAGAGACCACACCCTCAGGCTCAATGAGCAGTTCTTC | CSARDHTLRLNEQFF
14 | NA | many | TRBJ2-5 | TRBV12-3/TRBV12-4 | TGTGCCAGCAGTTTTGCAGGGGGGCTACAGACCCAGTACTTC | CASSFAGGLQTQYF
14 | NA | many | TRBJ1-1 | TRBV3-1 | TGTGCCAGCAGCTACAGGGTGGGGGACACTGAAGCTTTCTTT | CASSYRVGDTEAFF
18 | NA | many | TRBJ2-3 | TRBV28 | TGTGCCAGCAGTCTAAACCCCGGACTAACCTATAGCACAGATACGCAGTATTTT | CASSLNPGLTYSTDTQYF
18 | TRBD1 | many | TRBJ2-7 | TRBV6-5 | TGTGCCAGCAGTTACTCACACCCCACCGGGACAGGGGCTTACGAGCAGTACTTC | CASSYSHPTGTGAYEQYF
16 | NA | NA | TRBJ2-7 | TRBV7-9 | TGTGCCAGCAGCCAGGTTCGCGGTGGGAGTATAGCCGAGCAGTACTTC | CASSQVRGGSIAEQYF
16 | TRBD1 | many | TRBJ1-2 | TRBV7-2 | TGTGCCAGCAGCTTAGCGGAGGGACAGGGGTACTATGGCTACACCTTC | CASSLAEGQGYYGYTF
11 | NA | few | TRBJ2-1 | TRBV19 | TGTGCCAGTAGTACGAACAACGGGCAGTTCTTC | CASSTNNGQFF
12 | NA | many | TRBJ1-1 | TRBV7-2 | TGTGCCAGCAGTTGGGGGGACACTGAAGCTTTCTTT | CASSWGDTEAFF
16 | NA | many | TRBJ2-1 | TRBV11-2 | TGTGCCAGCAGCCCGAGGACTCTCAGCGCCTACAATGAGCAGTTCTTC | CASSPRTLSAYNEQFF
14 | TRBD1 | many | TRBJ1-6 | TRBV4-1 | TGCGCCAGCAGCCCAGACAGGGGTCGCTCACCCCTCCACTTT | CASSPDRGRSPLHF
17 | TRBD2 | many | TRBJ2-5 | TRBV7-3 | TGTGCCAGCAGCTTAAGCGGGTCGGGGGGAGGACAAGAGACCCAGTACTTC | CASSLSGSGGGQETQYF
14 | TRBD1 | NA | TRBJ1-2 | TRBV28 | TGTGCCAGCACCAGGGGCGGGACAGTGTTTAGCTACACCTTC | CASTRGGTVFSYTF
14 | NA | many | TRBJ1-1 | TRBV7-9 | TGTGCCAGCAGTTCTAGCGGGAAAGGCACTGAAGCTTTCTTT | CASSSSGKGTEAFF
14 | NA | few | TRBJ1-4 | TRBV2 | TGTGCCAGCAGTGAGGAGCCCCAGGATGAAAAACTGTTTTTT | CASSEEPQDEKLFF
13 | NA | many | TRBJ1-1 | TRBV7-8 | TGTGCCAGCAGCTTAAATGCCGGAGGTGAAGCTTTCTTT | CASSLNAGGEAFF
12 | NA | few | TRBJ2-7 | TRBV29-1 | TGCAGCGTTTATGACGGCTCCTACGAGCAGTACTTC | CSVYDGSYEQYF
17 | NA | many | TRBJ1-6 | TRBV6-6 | TGTGCCAGCAGGACCAGGGGCCCCAGCTCCTATAATTCACCCCTCCACTTT | CASRTRGPSSYNSPLHF
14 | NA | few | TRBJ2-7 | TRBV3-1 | TGTGCCAGCAGCCGTGGGACGGTGGTTTACGAGCAGTACTTC | CASSRGTVVYEQYF
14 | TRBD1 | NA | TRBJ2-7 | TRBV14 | TGTGCCAGCAGCTCCCAGGGACAGACCTACGAGCAGTACTTC | CASSSQGQTYEQYF
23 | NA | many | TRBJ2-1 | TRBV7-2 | TGTGCCAGCAGCCTACCGGGACAGGGGGCCGGTTCAGCTAGCGGGGGGACCTACAATGAGCAGTTCTTC | CASSLPGQGAGSASGGTYNEQFF
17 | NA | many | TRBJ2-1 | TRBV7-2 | TGTGCCAGCAGCTTAGAGAGGCGGGGGCCCTCCTACAATGAGCAGTTCTTC | CASSLERRGPSYNEQFF
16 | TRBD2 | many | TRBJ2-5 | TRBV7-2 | TGTGCCAGCAGCCTAAAAGTAGCGGGGCATCAAGAGACCCAGTACTTC | CASSLKVAGHQETQYF
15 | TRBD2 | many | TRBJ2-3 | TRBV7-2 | TGTGCCAGCATGCTAGCGGGGGGACCTACAGATACGCAGTATTTT | CASMLAGGPTDTQYF
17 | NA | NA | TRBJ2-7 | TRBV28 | TGTGCCAGCAGTTTATCCCCCCTCGTGGGTATCCCCTACGAGCAGTACTTC | CASSLSPLVGIPYEQYF
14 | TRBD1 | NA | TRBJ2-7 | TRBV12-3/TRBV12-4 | TGTGCCAGCAGTTTGACAGGGGGGAGATACGAGCAGTACTTC | CASSLTGGRYEQYF
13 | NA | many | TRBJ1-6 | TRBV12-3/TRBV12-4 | TGTGCCAGCAGTTTTACAGGGAATTCACCCCTCCACTTT | CASSFTGNSPLHF
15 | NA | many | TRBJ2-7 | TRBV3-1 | TGTGCCAGCAGCCTCTTGAGGCGGGGCCTCTACGAGCAGTACTTC | CASSLLRRGLYEQYF
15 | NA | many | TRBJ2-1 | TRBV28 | TGTGCCAGCACGATCGGGACGGCGACCTACAATGAGCAGTTCTTC | CASTIGTATYNEQFF
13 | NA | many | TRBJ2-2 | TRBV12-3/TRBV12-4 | TGTGCCAGCAACCATCCAGTTTCCGGGGAGCTGTTTTTT | CASNHPVSGELFF
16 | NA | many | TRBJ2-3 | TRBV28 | TGTGCCAGCAGTTTTTGGGTGGCCTCTAGCACAGATACGCAGTATTTT | CASSFWVASSTDTQYF